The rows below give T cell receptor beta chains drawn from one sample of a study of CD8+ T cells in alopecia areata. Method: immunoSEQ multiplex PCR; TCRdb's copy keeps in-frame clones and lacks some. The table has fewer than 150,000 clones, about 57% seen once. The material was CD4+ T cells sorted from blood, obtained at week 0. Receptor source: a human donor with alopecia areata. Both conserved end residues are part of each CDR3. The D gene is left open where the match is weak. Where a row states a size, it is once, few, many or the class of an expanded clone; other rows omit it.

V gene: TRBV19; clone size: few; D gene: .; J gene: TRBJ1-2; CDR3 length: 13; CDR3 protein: CASSISPGDGYTF; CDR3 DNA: TGTGCCAGTAGTATATCTCCAGGGGATGGCTACACCTTC
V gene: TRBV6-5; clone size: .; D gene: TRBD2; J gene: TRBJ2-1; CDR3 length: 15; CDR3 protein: CASSSRTSGYNEQFF; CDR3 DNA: TGTGCCAGCAGTTCCCGGACTAGCGGTTACAATGAGCAGTTCTTC
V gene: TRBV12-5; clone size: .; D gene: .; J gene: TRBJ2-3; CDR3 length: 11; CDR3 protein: CASGSSDTQYF; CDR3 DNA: TGTGCTAGTGGTTCTTCAGATACGCAGTATTTT
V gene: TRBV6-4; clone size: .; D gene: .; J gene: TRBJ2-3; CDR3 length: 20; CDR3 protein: CASSAGREPGRKRGTDTQYF; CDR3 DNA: TGTGCCAGCAGTGCCGGTAGAGAGCCCGGGAGAAAGCGCGGCACAGATACGCAGTATTTT
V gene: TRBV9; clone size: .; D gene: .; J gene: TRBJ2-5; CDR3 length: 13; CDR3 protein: CASSESTQETQYF; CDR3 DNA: TGTGCCAGCAGCGAGAGTACCCAAGAGACCCAGTACTTC
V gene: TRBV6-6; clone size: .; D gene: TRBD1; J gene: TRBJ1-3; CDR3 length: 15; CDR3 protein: CASSYSQGRGNTIYF; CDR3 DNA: TGTGCCAGCAGTTACTCACAGGGGAGAGGGAACACCATATATTTT
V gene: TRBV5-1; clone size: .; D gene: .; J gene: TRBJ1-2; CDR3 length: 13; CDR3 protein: CASSWREHNGYTF; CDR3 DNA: TGCGCCAGCAGCTGGAGGGAGCACAATGGCTACACCTTC
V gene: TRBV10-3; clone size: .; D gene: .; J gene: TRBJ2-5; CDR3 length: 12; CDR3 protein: CAIRGDGETQYF; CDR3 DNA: TGTGCCATCAGGGGTGACGGAGAGACCCAGTACTTC
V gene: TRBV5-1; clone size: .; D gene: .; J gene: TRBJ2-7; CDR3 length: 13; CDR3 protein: CASSLLPRDEQYF; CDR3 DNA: TGCGCCAGCAGCCTCCTTCCCAGAGACGAGCAGTACTTC
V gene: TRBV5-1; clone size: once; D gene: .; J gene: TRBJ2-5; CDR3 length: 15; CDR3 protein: CASSPVGSQGETQYF; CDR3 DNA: TGCGCCAGCAGCCCGGTGGGGTCCCAGGGGGAGACCCAGTACTTC
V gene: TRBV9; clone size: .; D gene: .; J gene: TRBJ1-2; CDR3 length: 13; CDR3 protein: CASTPPAGYGYTF; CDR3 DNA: TGTGCCAGCACCCCCCCGGCCGGCTATGGCTACACCTTC
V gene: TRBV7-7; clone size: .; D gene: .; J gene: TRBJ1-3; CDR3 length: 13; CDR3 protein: CASSSDSGNTIYF; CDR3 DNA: TGTGCCAGCAGTTCTGACTCTGGAAACACCATATATTTT
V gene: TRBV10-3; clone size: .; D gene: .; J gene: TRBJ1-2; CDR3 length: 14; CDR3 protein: CAISESKESGGYTF; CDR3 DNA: TGTGCCATCAGTGAGTCGAAGGAATCGGGTGGCTACACCTTC
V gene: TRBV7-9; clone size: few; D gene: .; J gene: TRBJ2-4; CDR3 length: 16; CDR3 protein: CASSTAGPPTKNIQYF; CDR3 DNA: TGTGCCAGCAGCACAGCAGGACCGCCGACCAAAAACATTCAGTACTTC
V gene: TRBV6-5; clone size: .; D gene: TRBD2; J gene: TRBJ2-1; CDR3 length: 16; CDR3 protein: CASSSPLGRAYNEQFF; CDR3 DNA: TGTGCCAGCAGTTCCCCATTAGGGAGGGCCTACAATGAGCAGTTCTTC
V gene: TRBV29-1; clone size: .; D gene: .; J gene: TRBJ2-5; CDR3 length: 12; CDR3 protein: CSAGGLEETQYF; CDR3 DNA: TGCAGCGCTGGGGGGTTGGAAGAGACCCAGTACTTC
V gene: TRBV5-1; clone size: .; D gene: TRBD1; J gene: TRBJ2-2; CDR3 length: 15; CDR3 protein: CASSVGQGPTGELFF; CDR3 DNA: TGCGCCAGCAGCGTAGGACAGGGGCCCACCGGGGAGCTGTTTTTT
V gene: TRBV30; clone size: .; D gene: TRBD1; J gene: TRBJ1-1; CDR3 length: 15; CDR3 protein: CAWSPPGQAPTEAFF; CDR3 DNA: TGTGCCTGGAGTCCCCCGGGACAGGCCCCCACTGAAGCTTTCTTT
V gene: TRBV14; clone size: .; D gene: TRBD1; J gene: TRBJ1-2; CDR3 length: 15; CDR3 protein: CASSQLDRGSDGYTF; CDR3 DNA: TGTGCCAGCAGCCAGTTGGACAGGGGCTCCGATGGCTACACCTTC
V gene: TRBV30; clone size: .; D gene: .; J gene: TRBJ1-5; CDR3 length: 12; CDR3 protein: CAWSVRNQPQHF; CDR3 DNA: TGTGCCTGGAGTGTACGGAATCAGCCCCAGCATTTT
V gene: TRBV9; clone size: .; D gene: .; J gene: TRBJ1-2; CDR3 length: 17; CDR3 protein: CASSGIKQGGVYYGYTF; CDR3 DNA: TGTGCCAGCAGCGGAATCAAACAGGGAGGGGTCTACTATGGCTACACCTTC
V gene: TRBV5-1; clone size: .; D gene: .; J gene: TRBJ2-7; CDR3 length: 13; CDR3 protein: CASSLEGYYEQYF; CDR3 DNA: TGCGCCAGCAGCTTGGAGGGGTACTACGAGCAGTACTTC
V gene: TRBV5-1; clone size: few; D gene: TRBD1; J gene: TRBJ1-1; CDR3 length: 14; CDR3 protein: CASSPGTVNTEAFF; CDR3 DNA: TGCGCCAGCAGTCCCGGGACAGTGAACACTGAAGCTTTCTTT
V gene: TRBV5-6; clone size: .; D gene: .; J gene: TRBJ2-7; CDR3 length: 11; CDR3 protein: CASSVQLEQYF; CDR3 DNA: TGTGCCAGCAGCGTTCAGCTCGAGCAGTACTTC
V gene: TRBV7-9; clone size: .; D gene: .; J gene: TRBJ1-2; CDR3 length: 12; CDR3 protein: CASSLRAYGYTF; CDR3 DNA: TGTGCCAGCAGCCTACGAGCTTATGGCTACACCTTC
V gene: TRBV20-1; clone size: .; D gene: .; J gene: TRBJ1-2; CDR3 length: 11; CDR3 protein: CSARAPDGYTF; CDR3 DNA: TGCAGTGCTAGAGCCCCCGATGGCTACACCTTC
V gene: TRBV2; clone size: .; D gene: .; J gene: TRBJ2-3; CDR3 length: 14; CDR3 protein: CASTAGRVTDTQYF; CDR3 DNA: TGTGCCAGCACTGCGGGGAGAGTCACAGATACGCAGTATTTT
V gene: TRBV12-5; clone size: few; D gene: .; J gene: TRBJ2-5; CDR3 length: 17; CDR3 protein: CASALNTGGYADETQYF; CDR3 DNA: TGTGCTAGTGCCCTAAATACTGGGGGGTATGCGGACGAGACCCAGTACTTC
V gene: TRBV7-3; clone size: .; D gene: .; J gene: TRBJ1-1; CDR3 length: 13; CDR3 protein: CASSPDTNTEAFF; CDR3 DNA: TGTGCCAGCAGTCCTGACACGAACACTGAAGCTTTCTTT
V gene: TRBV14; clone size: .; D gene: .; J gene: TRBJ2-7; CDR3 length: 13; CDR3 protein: CASSQTRIHEQYF; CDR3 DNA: TGTGCCAGCAGCCAAACTAGAATCCACGAGCAGTACTTC
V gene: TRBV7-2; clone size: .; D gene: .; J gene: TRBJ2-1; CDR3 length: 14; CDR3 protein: CASSLRGQNNEQFF; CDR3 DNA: TGTGCCAGCAGCTTAAGAGGACAGAACAATGAGCAGTTCTTC
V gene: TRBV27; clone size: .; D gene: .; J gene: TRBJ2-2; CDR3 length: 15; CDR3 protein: CASSPGLSNTGELFF; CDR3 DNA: TGTGCCAGCAGTCCGGGCCTTTCTAACACCGGGGAGCTGTTTTTT
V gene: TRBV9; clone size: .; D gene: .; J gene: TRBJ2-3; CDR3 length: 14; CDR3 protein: CASSVDGSTDTQYF; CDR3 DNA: TGTGCCAGCAGCGTAGATGGAAGCACAGATACGCAGTATTTT
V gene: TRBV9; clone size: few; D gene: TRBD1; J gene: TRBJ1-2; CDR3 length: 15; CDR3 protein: CASSTWTGPSYGYTF; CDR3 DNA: TGTGCCAGCAGCACCTGGACAGGGCCAAGCTATGGCTACACCTTC
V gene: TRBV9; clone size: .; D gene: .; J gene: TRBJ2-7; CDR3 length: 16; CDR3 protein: CASSVDWGSSSYEQYF; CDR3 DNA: TGTGCCAGCAGCGTAGATTGGGGCTCAAGCTCCTACGAGCAGTACTTC
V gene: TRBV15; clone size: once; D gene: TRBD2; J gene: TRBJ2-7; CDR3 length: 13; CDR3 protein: CATSIGTNYDQYF; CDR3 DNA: TGTGCCACCAGCATAGGGACTAACTACGATCAGTACTTC
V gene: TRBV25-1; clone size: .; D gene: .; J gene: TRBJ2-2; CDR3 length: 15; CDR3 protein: CASRPPSGSTGELFF; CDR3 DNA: TGTGCCAGCAGACCCCCGTCGGGGAGCACCGGGGAGCTGTTTTTT
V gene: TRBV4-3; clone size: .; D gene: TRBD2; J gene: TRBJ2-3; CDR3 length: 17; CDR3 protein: CASSQVLAGGRQDTQYF; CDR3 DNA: TGCGCCAGCAGCCAAGTGCTAGCGGGGGGGCGTCAAGATACGCAGTATTTT
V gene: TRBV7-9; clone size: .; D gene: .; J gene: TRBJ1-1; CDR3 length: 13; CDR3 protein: CASSLKDVGGAFF; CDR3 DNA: TGTGCCAGCAGCTTAAAGGACGTCGGTGGGGCTTTCTTT
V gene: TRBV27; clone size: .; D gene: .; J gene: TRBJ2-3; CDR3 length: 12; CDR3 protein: CASSVLGDTQYF; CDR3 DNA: TGTGCCAGCAGTGTGCTGGGGGATACGCAGTATTTT
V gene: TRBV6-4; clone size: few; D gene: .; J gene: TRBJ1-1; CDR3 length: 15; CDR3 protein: CASTLAGPTNTEAFF; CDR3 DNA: TGTGCCAGCACCTTGGCCGGGCCAACGAACACTGAAGCTTTCTTT
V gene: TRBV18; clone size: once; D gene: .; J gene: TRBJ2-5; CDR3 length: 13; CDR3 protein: CASSPDRAGTQYF; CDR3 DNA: TGTGCCAGCTCACCAGACCGGGCTGGGACCCAGTACTTC
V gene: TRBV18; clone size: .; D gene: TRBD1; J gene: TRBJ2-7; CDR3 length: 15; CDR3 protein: CASSPPSGQGSEQYF; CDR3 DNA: TGTGCCAGCTCACCACCGTCAGGACAGGGGAGCGAGCAGTACTTC
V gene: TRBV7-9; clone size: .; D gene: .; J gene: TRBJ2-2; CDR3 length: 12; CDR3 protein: CASSPDAGKLFF; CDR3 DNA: TGTGCCAGCAGCCCCGACGCCGGAAAGCTGTTTTTT
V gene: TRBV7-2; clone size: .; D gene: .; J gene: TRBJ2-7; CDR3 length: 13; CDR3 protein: CASSLGPPGEQYF; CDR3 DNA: TGTGCCAGCAGCTTGGGACCGCCTGGCGAGCAGTACTTC
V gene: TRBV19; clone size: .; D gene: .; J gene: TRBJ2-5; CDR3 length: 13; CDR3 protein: CASSIGAWETQYF; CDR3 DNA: TGTGCCAGTAGTATCGGAGCTTGGGAGACCCAGTACTTC
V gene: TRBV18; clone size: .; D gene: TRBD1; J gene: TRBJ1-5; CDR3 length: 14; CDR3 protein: CASSETGVGQPQHF; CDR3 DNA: TGTGCCAGCTCAGAAACAGGGGTTGGGCAGCCCCAGCATTTT
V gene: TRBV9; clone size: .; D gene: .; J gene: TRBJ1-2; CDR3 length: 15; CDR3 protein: CASSVGEGANYGYTF; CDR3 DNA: TGTGCCAGCAGCGTCGGAGAGGGGGCTAACTATGGCTACACCTTC
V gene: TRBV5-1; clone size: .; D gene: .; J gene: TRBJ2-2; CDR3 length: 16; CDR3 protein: CASRLGGQSHTGELFF; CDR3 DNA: TGCGCCAGCAGATTGGGTGGACAGAGCCACACCGGGGAGCTGTTTTTT
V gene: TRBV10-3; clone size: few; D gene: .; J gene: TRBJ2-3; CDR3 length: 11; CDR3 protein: CAISAGDTQYF; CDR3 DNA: TGTGCCATCAGTGCTGGAGATACGCAGTATTTT
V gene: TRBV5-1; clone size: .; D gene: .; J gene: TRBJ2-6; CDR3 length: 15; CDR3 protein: CASSLPGAGANVLTF; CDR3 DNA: TGCGCCAGCAGCTTACCAGGGGCTGGGGCCAACGTCCTGACTTTC
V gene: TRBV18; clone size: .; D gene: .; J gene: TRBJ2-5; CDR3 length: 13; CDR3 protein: CASSPRTEETQYF; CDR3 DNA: TGTGCCAGCTCACCTAGGACCGAAGAGACCCAGTACTTC
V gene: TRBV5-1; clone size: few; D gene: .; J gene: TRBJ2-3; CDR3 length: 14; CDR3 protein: CASSLVRSPDTQYF; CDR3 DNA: TGCGCCAGCAGCTTGGTTCGGTCTCCAGATACGCAGTATTTT
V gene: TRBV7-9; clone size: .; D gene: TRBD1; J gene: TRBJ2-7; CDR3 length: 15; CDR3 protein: CASSPRTGGIYEQYF; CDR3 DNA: TGTGCCAGCAGCCCGCGGACAGGAGGAATCTACGAGCAGTACTTC
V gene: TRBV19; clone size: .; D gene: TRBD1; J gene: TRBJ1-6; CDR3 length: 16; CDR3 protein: CASKPPGTAINSPLHF; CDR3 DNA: TGTGCCAGTAAGCCACCGGGGACAGCGATTAATTCACCCCTCCACTTT
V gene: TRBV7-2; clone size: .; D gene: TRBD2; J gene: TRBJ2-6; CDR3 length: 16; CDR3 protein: CASSLRGAAGANVLTF; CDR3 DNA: TGTGCCAGCAGCCTGCGGGGGGCGGCTGGGGCCAACGTCCTGACTTTC
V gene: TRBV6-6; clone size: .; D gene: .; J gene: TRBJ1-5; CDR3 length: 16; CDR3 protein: CASSRPQGGSNQPQHF; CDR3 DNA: TGTGCCAGCAGCCGACCGCAGGGAGGGAGCAATCAGCCCCAGCATTTT
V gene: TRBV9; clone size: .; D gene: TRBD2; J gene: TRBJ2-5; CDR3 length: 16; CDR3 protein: CASSPPGAGEQETQYF; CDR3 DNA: TGTGCCAGCAGCCCCCCCGGAGCGGGGGAGCAAGAGACCCAGTACTTC